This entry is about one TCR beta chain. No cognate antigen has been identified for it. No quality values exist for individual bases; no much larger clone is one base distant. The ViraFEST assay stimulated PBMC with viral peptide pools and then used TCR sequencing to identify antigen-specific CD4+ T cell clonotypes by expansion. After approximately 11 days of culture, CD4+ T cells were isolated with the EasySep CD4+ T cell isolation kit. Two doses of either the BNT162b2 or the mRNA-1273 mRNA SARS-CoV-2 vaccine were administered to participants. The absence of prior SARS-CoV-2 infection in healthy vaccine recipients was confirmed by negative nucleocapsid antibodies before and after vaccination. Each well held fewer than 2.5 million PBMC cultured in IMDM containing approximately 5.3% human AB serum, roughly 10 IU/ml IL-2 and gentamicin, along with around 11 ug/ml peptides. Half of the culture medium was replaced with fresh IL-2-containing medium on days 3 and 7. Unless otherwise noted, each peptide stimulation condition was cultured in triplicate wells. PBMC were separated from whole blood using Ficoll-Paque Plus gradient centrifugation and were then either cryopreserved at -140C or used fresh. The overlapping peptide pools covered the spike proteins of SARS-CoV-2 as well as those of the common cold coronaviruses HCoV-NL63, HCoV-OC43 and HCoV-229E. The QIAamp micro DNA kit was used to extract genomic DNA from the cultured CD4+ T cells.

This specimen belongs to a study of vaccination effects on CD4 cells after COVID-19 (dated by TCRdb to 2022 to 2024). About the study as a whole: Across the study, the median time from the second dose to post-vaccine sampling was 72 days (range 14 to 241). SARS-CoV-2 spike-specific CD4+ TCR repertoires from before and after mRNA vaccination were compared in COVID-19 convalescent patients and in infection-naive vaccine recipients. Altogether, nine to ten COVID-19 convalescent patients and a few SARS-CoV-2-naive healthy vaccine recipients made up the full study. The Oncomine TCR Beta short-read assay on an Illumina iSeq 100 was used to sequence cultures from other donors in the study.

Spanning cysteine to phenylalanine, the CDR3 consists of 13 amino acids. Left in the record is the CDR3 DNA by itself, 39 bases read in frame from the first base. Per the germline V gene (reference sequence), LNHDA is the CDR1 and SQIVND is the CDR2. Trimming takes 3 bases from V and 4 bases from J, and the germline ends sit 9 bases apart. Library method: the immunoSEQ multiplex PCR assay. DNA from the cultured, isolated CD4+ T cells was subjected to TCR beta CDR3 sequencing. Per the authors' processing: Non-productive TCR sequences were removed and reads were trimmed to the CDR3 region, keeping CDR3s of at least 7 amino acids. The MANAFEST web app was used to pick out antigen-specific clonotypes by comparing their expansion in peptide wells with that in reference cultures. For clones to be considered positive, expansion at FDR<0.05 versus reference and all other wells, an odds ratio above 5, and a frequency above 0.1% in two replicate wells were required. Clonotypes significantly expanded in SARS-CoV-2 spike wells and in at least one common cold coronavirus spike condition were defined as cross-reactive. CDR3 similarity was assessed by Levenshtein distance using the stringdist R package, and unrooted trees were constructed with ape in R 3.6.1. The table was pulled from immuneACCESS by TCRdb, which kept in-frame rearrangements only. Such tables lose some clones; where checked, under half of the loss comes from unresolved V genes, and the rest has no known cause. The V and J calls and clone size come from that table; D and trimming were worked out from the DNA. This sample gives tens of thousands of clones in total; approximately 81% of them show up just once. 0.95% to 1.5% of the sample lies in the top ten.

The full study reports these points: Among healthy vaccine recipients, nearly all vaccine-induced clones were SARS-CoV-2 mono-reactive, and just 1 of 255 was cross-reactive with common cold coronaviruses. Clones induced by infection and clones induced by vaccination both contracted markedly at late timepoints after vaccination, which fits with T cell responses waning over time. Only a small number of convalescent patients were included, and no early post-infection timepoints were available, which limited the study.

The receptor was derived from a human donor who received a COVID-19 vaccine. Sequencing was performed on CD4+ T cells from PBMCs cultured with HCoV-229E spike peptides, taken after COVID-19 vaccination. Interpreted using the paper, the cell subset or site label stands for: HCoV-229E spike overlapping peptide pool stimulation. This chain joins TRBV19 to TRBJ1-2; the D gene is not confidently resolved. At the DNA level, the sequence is TGTGCCAGTAGTATCGGAGTTTTCTATGGCTACACCTTC. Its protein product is CASSIGVFYGYTF.